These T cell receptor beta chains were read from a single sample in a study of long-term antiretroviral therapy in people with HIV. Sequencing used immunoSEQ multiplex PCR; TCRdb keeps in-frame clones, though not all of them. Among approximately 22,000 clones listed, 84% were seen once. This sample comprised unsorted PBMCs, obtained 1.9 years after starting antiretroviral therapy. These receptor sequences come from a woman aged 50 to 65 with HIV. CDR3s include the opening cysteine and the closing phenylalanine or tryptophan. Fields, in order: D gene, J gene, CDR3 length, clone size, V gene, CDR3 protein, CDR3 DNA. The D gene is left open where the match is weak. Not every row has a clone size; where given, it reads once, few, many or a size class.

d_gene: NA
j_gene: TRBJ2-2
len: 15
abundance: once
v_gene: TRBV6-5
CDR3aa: CASSRRGLNWGELFF
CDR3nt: TGTGCCAGCAGCCGCCGAGGACTGAACTGGGGGGAGCTGTTTTTT

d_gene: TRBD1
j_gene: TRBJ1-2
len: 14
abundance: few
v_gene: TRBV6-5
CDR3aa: CASSLQGGGGGYTF
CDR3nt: TGTGCCAGCAGCCTACAGGGGGGAGGAGGCGGCTACACCTTC

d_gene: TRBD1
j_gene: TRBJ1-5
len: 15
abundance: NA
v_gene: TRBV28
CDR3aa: CASSLDGQGKRPQHF
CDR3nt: TGTGCCAGCAGTTTAGACGGACAGGGGAAGAGGCCCCAGCATTTT

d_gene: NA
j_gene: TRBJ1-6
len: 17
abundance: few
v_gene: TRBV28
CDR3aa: CASSPSGVELYNSPLHF
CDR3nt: TGTGCCAGCAGTCCCTCGGGGGTCGAACTCTATAATTCACCCCTCCACTTT

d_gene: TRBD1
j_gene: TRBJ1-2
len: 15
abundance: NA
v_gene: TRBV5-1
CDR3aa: CASSLGRGPAYGYTF
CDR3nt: TGCGCCAGCAGCTTGGGAAGGGGGCCGGCCTATGGCTACACCTTC

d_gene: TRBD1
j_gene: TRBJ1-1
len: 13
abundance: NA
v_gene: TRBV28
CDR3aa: CASRYRGTTEAFF
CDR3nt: TGTGCCAGCAGATACAGGGGCACCACTGAAGCTTTCTTT

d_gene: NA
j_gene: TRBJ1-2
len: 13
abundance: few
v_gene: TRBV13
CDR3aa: CASSWTGNYGYTF
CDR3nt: TGTGCCAGCAGCTGGACGGGGAACTATGGCTACACCTTC

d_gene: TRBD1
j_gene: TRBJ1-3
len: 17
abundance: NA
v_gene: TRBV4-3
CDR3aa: CASSQEGTGWSGNTIYF
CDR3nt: TGCGCCAGCAGCCAAGAAGGGACAGGGTGGTCTGGAAACACCATATATTTT

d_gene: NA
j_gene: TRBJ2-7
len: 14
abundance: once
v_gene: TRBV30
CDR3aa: CAWNLGSSDYEQYF
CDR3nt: TGTGCCTGGAATTTGGGCTCTAGCGATTACGAGCAGTACTTC

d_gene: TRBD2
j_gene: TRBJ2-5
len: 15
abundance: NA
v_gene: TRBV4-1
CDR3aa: CASSRAGQRGETQYF
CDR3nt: TGCGCCAGCAGCCGAGCGGGGCAGCGGGGGGAGACCCAGTACTTC

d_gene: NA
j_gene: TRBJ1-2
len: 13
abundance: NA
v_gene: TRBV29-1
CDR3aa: CSVLPQLDYGYTF
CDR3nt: TGCAGCGTTCTTCCTCAGCTTGACTATGGCTACACCTTC

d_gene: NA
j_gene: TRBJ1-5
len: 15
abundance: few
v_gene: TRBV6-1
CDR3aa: CASSEGGGYNQPQHF
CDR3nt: TGTGCCAGCAGTGAAGGTGGCGGTTACAATCAGCCCCAGCATTTT

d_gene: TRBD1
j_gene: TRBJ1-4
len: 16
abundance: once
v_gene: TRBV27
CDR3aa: CASSLTGVQGAEKLFF
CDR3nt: TGTGCCAGCAGTTTAACAGGTGTACAGGGGGCGGAAAAACTGTTTTTT

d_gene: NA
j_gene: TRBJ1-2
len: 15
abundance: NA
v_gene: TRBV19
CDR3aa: CASSIMGGANYGYTF
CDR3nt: TGTGCCAGTAGTATAATGGGCGGCGCTAACTATGGCTACACCTTC

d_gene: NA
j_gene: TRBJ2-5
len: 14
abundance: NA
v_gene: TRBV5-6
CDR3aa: CASSLGTVLETQYF
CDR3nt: TGTGCCAGCAGCTTGGGCACTGTACTTGAGACCCAGTACTTC

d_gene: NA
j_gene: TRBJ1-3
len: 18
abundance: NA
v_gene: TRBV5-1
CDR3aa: CASSLGGVQGSSGNTIYF
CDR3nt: TGCGCCAGCAGCTTGGGGGGCGTACAGGGATCGTCCGGAAACACCATATATTTT

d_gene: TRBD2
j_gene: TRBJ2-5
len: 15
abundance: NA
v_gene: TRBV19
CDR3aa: CASSPSLAGVRTQYF
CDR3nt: TGTGCCAGTAGTCCCTCCCTAGCGGGGGTCCGGACCCAGTACTTC

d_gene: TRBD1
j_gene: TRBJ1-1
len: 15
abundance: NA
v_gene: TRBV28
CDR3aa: CASKRQGAVNTEAFF
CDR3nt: TGTGCCAGCAAGAGGCAGGGGGCTGTGAACACTGAAGCTTTCTTT

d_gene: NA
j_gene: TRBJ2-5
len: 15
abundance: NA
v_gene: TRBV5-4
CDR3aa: CASSSGGSTQETQYF
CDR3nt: TGTGCCAGCAGCTCCGGCGGCAGTACCCAAGAGACCCAGTACTTC

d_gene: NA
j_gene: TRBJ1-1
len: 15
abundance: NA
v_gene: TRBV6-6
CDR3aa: CASSSPTAWNTEAFF
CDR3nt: TGTGCCAGCAGTTCCCCGACAGCCTGGAACACTGAAGCTTTCTTT

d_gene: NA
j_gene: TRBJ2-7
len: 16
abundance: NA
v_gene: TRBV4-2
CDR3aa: CASSQEALSPSYEQYF
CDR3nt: TGTGCCAGCAGCCAAGAGGCTCTCTCCCCCTCCTACGAGCAGTACTTC

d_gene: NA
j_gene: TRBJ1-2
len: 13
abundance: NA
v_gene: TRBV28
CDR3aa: CASSPQGSRGYTF
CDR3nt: TGTGCCAGCAGTCCCCAGGGGAGTCGAGGCTACACCTTC

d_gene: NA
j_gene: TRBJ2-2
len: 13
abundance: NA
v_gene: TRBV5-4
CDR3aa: CASSLDNTGELFF
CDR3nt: TGTGCCAGCAGCTTGGACAACACCGGGGAGCTGTTTTTT

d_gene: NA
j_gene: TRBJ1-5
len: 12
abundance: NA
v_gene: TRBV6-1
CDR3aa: CASSPDIQPQHF
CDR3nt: TGTGCCAGCAGTCCCGACATCCAGCCCCAGCATTTT

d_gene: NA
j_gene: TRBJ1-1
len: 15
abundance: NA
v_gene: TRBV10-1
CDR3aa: CASNPEEVRNTEAFF
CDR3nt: TGCGCCAGCAATCCAGAGGAGGTACGAAACACTGAAGCTTTCTTT

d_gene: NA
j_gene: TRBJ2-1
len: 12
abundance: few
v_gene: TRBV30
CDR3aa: CAWSVRGSGQFF
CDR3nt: TGTGCCTGGAGTGTACGGGGAAGTGGGCAGTTCTTC

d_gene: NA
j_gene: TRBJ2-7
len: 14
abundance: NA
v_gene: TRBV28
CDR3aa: CASSLFTKGREQYF
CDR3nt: TGTGCCAGCAGTTTGTTTACGAAGGGTCGGGAGCAGTACTTC

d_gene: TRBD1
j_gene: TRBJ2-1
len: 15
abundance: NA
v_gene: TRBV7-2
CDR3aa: CASSSKSDRGTEQFF
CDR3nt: TGTGCCAGCAGCTCAAAGTCGGACAGGGGCACTGAGCAGTTCTTC